Here is one T cell receptor beta chain with its context. As yet, its antigen is unknown. The data stem from a study of cytomegalovirus exposure and HLA in healthy donors. Study conclusions and caveats: The study had only CMV serostatus as immune exposure information. Sequencing depth across donors, presence/absence analyses assumed, was roughly uniform. The majority of CMV-associated TCR beta chains were reported as apparently HLA-restricted in a later analysis.

It was with 60 Vbeta and 13 Jbeta primers that the PCR ran. Here immunoSEQ multiplex PCR was the method, and the copy in TCRdb shows in-frame clones only, minus some. The sample includes roughly 100,000 clones, 74% of them seen just once. The length of the CDR3 is 14 residues. Germline lookup yields CDR1 SNHLY and CDR2 FYNNEI. V dropped 9 bases and J dropped 4; count of bases not matched to a gene: 9. The clonotype was recovered from a middle-aged man in good health and CMV-seropositive. Source material: PBMCs. The chain combines TRBV2 with TRBJ2-1; 7 bases fit TRBD1. CDR3 DNA sequence: TGTGCCAGTGGAATGGGGACAGCTTACAATGAGCAGTTCTTC. It translates to CASGMGTAYNEQFF.